This TCR beta chain was captured in a study of cytomegalovirus exposure and HLA in healthy donors. Study background: Across some 400 genotyped donors, 81% landed in the Caucasian-associated ancestry cluster.

The donors, nominally healthy at sampling, likely had unrecorded immune exposures. This CDR3 comprises 15 residues. V was cut by 5 bases and J by 2 bases, with 14 bases left in between. Germline CDR1 is SGHTA and CDR2 is FQGTGA. The PCR employed 60 Vbeta primers together with 13 Jbeta primers. Produced via immunoSEQ multiplex PCR; TCRdb's table is partial and in-frame only. The repertoire holds about 120,000 clones, with under 90% as singletons. Input material: PBMCs. This chain joins TRBV7-3 and TRBJ2-3, with a weak D call TRBD1 (6 bases). This TCR derives from a woman in her twenties or thirties in good health and CMV-seronegative. DNA for the CDR3: TGTGCCAGCAGCCCCCGCGAGGGGGTCACAGATACGCAGTATTTT. It yields the protein CASSPREGVTDTQYF.